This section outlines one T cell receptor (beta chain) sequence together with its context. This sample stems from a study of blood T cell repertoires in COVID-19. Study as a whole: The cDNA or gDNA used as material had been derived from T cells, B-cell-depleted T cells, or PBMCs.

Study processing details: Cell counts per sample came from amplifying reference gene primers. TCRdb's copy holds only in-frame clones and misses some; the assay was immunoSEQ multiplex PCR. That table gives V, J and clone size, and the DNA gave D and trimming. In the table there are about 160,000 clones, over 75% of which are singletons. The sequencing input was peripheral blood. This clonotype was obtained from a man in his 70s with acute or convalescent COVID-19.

For the CDR3, the DNA is TGTGCCAGCAGTGTCACGGGAGGGGATACGCAGTATTTT. It specifies CASSVTGGDTQYF. The rearrangement links TRBV2 to TRBJ2-3; TRBD2 matches at 8 bases. The ends lost 4 bases at V and 6 bases at J; junction bases unmatched: 3. Germline values: CDR1 SNHLY, CDR2 FYNNEI. The CDR3 contains 13 residues. Drawing the rest from reference TRBV2 and TRBJ2-3, the complete variable domain is EPEVTQTPSHQVTQMGQEVILRCVPISNHLYFYWYRQILGQKVEFLVSFYNNEISEKSEIFDDQFSVERPDGSNFTLKIRSTKLEDSAMYFCASSVTGGDTQYFGPGTRLTVL.